These T cell receptor beta chains were read from a single sample in a study of OX40 agonist ivuxolimab in advanced cancers. The method was immunoSEQ multiplex PCR; TCRdb's version includes in-frame clones alone and lacks a portion of them. The repertoire holds tens of thousands of clones, with 75% to 90% as singletons. Sequences were derived from CD4+ or CD8+ T cells sorted from blood, sampled in a trial of the OX40 agonist ivuxolimab. The receptors derive from an adult with an advanced solid tumor such as melanoma, head and neck, liver or kidney cancer. CDR3s include the opening cysteine and the closing phenylalanine or tryptophan. The D gene is left open where the match is weak. Not all rows give a size; the values are once, few, many and, for expanded clones, a class.

>14|NA|TRBJ2-1|TRBV19|NA
CASSISGESSEQFF
TGTGCCAGTAGTATATCAGGGGAAAGTAGTGAGCAGTTCTTC
>12|TRBD1|TRBJ2-1|TRBV10-3|NA
CAIRDRDNEQFF
TGTGCCATCAGAGACAGGGACAATGAGCAGTTCTTC
>15|TRBD1|TRBJ1-6|TRBV25-1|NA
CASSETGTGDSPLHF
TGTGCCAGCAGTGAAACCGGGACAGGGGATTCACCCCTCCACTTT
>14|NA|TRBJ2-1|TRBV6-4|NA
CASSDGPNYNEQFF
TGTGCCAGCAGTGACGGGCCAAACTACAATGAGCAGTTCTTC
>16|TRBD1|TRBJ2-7|TRBV2|NA
CASSEAKAGGSYEQYF
TGTGCCAGCAGTGAAGCGAAGGCAGGGGGCTCCTACGAGCAGTACTTC
>15|NA|TRBJ1-1|TRBV25-1|NA
CASSEEFTINTEAFF
TGTGCCAGCAGTGAAGAATTCACGATCAACACTGAAGCTTTCTTT
>14|TRBD2|TRBJ2-2|TRBV30|NA
CAWMAGGNTGELFF
TGTGCCTGGATGGCGGGAGGGAACACCGGGGAGCTGTTTTTT
>15|TRBD2|TRBJ2-7|TRBV5-1|NA
CASQRELNNPYEQYF
TGCGCCTCCCAGCGGGAGCTAAACAACCCCTACGAGCAGTACTTC
>16|NA|TRBJ1-1|TRBV6-6|NA
CASSRGPTSQNTEAFF
TGTGCCAGCAGTAGAGGCCCAACCTCCCAGAACACTGAAGCTTTCTTT
>17|TRBD1|TRBJ2-5|TRBV15|NA
CATSIGGWTGGAETQYF
TGTGCCACCAGCATAGGGGGTTGGACAGGGGGCGCGGAGACCCAGTACTTC
>17|NA|TRBJ2-1|TRBV7-2|NA
CASSPKRQTPPYNEQFF
TGTGCCAGCAGCCCCAAGCGACAAACCCCCCCCTACAATGAGCAGTTCTTC
>16|TRBD2|TRBJ2-1|TRBV7-3|NA
CASSFSGGIPNNEQFF
TGTGCCAGCAGCTTTTCCGGGGGGATCCCTAACAATGAGCAGTTCTTC
>14|NA|TRBJ2-7|TRBV7-2|NA
CASSLAGGGYEQYF
TGTGCCAGCAGCTTAGCTGGAGGGGGCTACGAGCAGTACTTC
>13|NA|TRBJ1-2|TRBV7-9|NA
CASTWRANYGYTF
TGTGCCAGCACCTGGCGGGCTAACTATGGCTACACCTTC
>15|TRBD2|TRBJ2-1|TRBV9|once
CASRVGSGSDNEQFF
TGTGCCAGCAGGGTGGGTAGCGGGAGCGACAATGAGCAGTTCTTC
>13|NA|TRBJ1-5|TRBV4-1|once
CASSQSWTQPQHF
TGCGCCAGCAGCCAGTCGTGGACCCAGCCCCAGCATTTT
>15|NA|TRBJ1-2|TRBV9|NA
CASSTGQNPNYGYTF
TGTGCCAGCAGCACCGGACAAAACCCTAACTATGGCTACACCTTC
>15|NA|TRBJ2-6|TRBV7-9|NA
CASSLGHTGANVLTF
TGTGCCAGCAGCCTGGGACATACTGGGGCCAACGTCCTGACTTTC
>15|TRBD2|TRBJ2-3|TRBV5-1|NA
CASSWVTSGGDTQYF
TGCGCCAGCAGCTGGGTGACTAGCGGAGGAGATACGCAGTATTTT
>13|NA|TRBJ2-7|TRBV27|NA
CASSFGPPNEQYF
TGTGCCAGCAGTTTCGGTCCACCCAACGAGCAGTACTTC
>15|NA|TRBJ2-3|TRBV29-1|NA
CSVEEAEGSTDTQYF
TGCAGCGTTGAAGAAGCGGAGGGGAGCACAGATACGCAGTATTTT
>14|TRBD2|TRBJ2-7|TRBV27|NA
CASSPGLAVYEQYF
TGTGCCAGCAGTCCCGGCCTAGCGGTGTACGAGCAGTACTTC
>15|NA|TRBJ2-7|TRBV5-6|NA
CASSLATGRVYEQYF
TGTGCCAGCAGCTTGGCCACGGGACGGGTCTACGAGCAGTACTTC
>14|NA|TRBJ2-7|TRBV9|few
CASSVDALSYEQYF
TGTGCCAGCAGCGTAGATGCGTTGTCCTACGAGCAGTACTTC
>13|TRBD1|TRBJ2-2|TRBV28|once
CASSSTGAGELFF
TGTGCCAGCAGTTCAACAGGGGCCGGGGAGCTGTTTTTT
>15|NA|TRBJ2-1|TRBV11-3|NA
CASSPAVATYNEQFF
TGTGCCAGCAGCCCAGCAGTAGCGACCTACAATGAGCAGTTCTTC
>14|NA|TRBJ2-7|TRBV4-1|NA
CASSQEARVNEQYF
TGCGCCAGCAGCCAAGAAGCCAGGGTGAACGAGCAGTACTTC